This TCR beta chain stems from a study of molecular identifiers for immune sequencing clone quantification. The study's findings and limits: Investigators reportedly could detect spiked Jurkat TCR RNA from one cell among approximately 970,000 naive cells.

CDR1 and CDR2 (germline): MNHEY, SMNVEV (reference sequence). The CDR3 spans 15 residues. V shed 6 bases and J 5 bases; nucleotides not matched to a gene: 11. This clonotype was seen ten or more times. Its antigen is still unknown. One entry per CDR3 protein, called by TCRdb with MiXCR from the PCR reads. The data contain about 500,000 distinct CDR3 sequences, about 26% of them singletons. The rearrangement joins TRBV27 to TRBJ2-7; TRBD1 agrees at 9 bases. Sample: naive CD8+ T cells from blood, with Jurkat cell RNA spiked in. As for subset: FACS-sorted CD8+CD4-CCR7+CD45RA+ naive T cells. The TCR originated in a human donor in good health. Some libraries in this study had Jurkat cell RNA spiked in. DNA of the CDR3: TGTGCCAGCAGCCCACTTCGGACAGGGGCGAACGAGCAGTACTTC. Residues: CASSPLRTGANEQYF.